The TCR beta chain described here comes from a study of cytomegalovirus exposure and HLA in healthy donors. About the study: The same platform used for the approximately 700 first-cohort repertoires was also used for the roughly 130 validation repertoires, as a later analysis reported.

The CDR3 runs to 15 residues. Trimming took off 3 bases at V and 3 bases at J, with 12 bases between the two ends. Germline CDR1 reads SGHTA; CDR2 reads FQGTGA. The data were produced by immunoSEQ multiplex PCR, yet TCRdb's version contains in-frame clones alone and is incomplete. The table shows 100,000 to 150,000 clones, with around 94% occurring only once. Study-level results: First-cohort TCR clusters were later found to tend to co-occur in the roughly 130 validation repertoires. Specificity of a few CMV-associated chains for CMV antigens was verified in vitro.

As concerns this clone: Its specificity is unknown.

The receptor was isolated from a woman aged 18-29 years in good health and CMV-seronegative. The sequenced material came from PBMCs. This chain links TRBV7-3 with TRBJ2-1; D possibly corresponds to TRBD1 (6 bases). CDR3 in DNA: TGTGCCAGCAGCTTCTCTTCGACAGGCTACAATGAGCAGTTCTTC. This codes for CASSFSSTGYNEQFF.